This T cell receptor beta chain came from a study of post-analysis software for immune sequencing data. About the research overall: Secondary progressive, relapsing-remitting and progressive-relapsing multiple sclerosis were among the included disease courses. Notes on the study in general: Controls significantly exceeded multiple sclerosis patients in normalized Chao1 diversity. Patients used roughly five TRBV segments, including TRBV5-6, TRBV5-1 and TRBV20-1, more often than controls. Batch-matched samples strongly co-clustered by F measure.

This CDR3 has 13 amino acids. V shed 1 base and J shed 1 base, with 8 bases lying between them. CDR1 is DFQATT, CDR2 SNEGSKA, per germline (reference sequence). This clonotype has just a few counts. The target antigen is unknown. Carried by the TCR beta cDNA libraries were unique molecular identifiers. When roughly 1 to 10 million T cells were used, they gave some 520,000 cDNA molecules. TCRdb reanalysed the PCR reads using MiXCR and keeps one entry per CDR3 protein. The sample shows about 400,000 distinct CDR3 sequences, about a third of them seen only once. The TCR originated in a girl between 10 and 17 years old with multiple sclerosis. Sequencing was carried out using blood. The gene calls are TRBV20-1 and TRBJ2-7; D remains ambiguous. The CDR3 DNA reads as TGCAGTGCTAGAGGACATGCGTCCTACGAGCAGTACTTC. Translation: CSARGHASYEQYF.